Listed here are 24 T cell receptor beta chains from one sample, sequenced in a study of blood T cells in healthy people across ages. The second PCR ran roughly 7 to 11 cycles with a sample-barcoded 5' primer and J-beta primers. TCRdb recomputed calls from the 5' RACE reads with MiXCR, one row per CDR3 protein. Of about 1,500,000 distinct CDR3 sequences in the sample, approximately 30% were seen once. The sequenced sample consisted of blood. Receptors were obtained from a woman younger than 45 in good health.

This chain joins TRBV12-3 or TRBV12-4 and TRBJ1-4, with D uncertain. The CDR3 loop spans 14 amino acids. V lost 5 bases to trimming and J lost 8 bases, with 15 bases between them. The CDR3 DNA follows: TGTGCCAGCAGTGCCCGAGGTTGGGCCGAAAAACTGTTTTTT. This gives the protein CASSARGWAEKLFF.

This clonotype has a handful of counts. The chain is built from TRBV28 and TRBJ2-3; tentatively, D is TRBD2 (5 bases). Germline CDR1 and CDR2: MDHEN and SYDVKM. Trimming left V 8 bases short and J 3 bases short, with 12 bases between. The CDR3 is 13 amino acids. CDR3 loop: CASGRGLTDTQYF. CDR3 sequence (DNA): TGTGCCAGCGGCCGTGGACTGACAGATACGCAGTATTTT. Together with reference TRBV28 and TRBJ2-3, the CDR3 gives the full variable domain: DVKVTQSSRYLVKRTGEKVFLECVQDMDHENMFWYRQDPGLGLRLIYFSYDVKMKEKGDIPEGYSVSREKKERFSLILESASTNQTSMYLCASGRGLTDTQYFGPGTRLTVL.

This clonotype appeared a few times. This chain links TRBV3-1 with TRBJ1-1, with a possible D match to TRBD1 (5 bases). V was shortened by 4 bases and J by 5 bases, with 14 bases between the two germline ends. The CDR3 totals 14 residues. In germline, CDR1 is LGHDT, CDR2 YNNKEL (reference sequence). The CDR3 DNA is TGTGCCAGCAGCCTATCGTCAGGGCGGACTGAAGCTTTCTTT. Translating gives CASSLSSGRTEAFF.

This clonotype was seen ten or more times. Mismatch with germline at one junction end may stem from a read error. V and J are TRBV5-1 and TRBJ2-1; 10 positions match TRBD2. The length of the CDR3 is 15 residues. Germline-derived CDR1 and CDR2 are SGHRS and YFSETQ. CDR3 protein: CASSQRTSGNNEQFF. The DNA for the CDR3 is TGTGCCAGCAGCCAAAGGACTAGCGGCAACAATGAGCAGTTCTTC.

This clonotype was recorded a few times. The chain employs TRBV5-1 and TRBJ2-7; D is undetermined. Trimming stripped 1 base from V and 0 bases from J, with 14 bases between. The CDR3 has 16 residues. Germline V CDR1 and CDR2: SGHRS, YFSETQ. In DNA, the CDR3 is TGCGCCAGCAGCTTGTTTGCAGGTCCTAGCTCCTACGAGCAGTACTTC. This codes for CASSLFAGPSSYEQYF.

In regard to this clonotype: A single base separates this from a much larger clone, so it may be a read error. The chain has TRBV18 and TRBJ2-4; D assignment may be TRBD1 or TRBD2 (5 bases each). This CDR3 has 14 residues. Germline V gene lookup returns CDR1 KGHSH and CDR2 LQKENI. The CDR3, as DNA: TGTGCCAGCTCACTCCAGGGACCCCCAAACATTCAGGACTTC. Translation gives CASSLQGPPNIQDF.

This sequence joins TRBV12-5 and TRBJ2-5, with D uncertain. The tail of the sequence fits TRBJ2-7 better, so the J call may be wrong. Germline lookup yields CDR1 LGHNT and CDR2 FRNRAP. There are 11 residues in the CDR3. The CDR3 spells CASGPAYEQYF. CDR3 in DNA: TGTGCTAGTGGGCCGGCCTACGAGCAGTACTTC.

This chain links TRBV20-1 with TRBJ2-5, with 8 bases lining up with TRBD2. Germline-derived CDR1 and CDR2 are DFQATT and SNEGSKA (reference sequence). Losses at the gene ends were 0 bases for V and 5 bases for J; bases not matched to a gene: 11. The CDR3 covers 16 residues. The CDR3 protein is CSARERRGDFHETQYF. CDR3 coding DNA: TGCAGTGCTAGAGAGAGGCGGGGGGACTTTCACGAGACCCAGTACTTC.

The gene calls are TRBV6-6 and TRBJ2-7; no reliable D call. Germline V gene sequence: CDR1 MNHNY, CDR2 SVGAGI (reference sequence). V lost 8 bases and J 7 bases, leaving 18 bases between the germline ends. This CDR3 contains 13 residues. The DNA for the CDR3 is TGTGCCAGCTCGAACGGCGGTGTCAATGAGCAGTACTTC. Translation: CASSNGGVNEQYF.

This chain uses TRBV27 with TRBJ2-7; D is undetermined. Germline loops: CDR1 MNHEY, CDR2 SMNVEV (reference sequence). This CDR3 comprises 15 residues. Deletions cut 5 bases from V and 2 bases from J, with 16 bases between. CDR3 bases: TGTGCCAGCAGTGCCTCCTGGGATCCAACCTACGAGCAGTACTTC. Amino acids: CASSASWDPTYEQYF.

This clonotype was detected only a few times. The V and J genes are TRBV4-3 and TRBJ2-3; D not resolved. Trimming cost V 0 bases and J 2 bases, with 6 bases left between them. Germline V gene sequence: CDR1 LGHNA, CDR2 YSLEER. This CDR3 has 14 amino acids. The CDR3 loop is CASSQDDPTDTQYF. DNA of the CDR3: TGCGCCAGCAGCCAAGACGACCCCACAGATACGCAGTATTTT.

The sample holds one count of this clonotype. The chain links TRBV5-1 to TRBJ2-1; 8 bases agree with TRBD2. The germline V gene encodes CDR1 SGHRS and CDR2 YFSETQ. V dropped 6 bases and J dropped 6; count of bases not matched to a gene: 8. This CDR3 has 14 residues. CDR3 protein: CASTGTSASNEQFF. The CDR3 nucleotides read TGCGCCAGCACCGGGACTAGTGCCTCCAATGAGCAGTTCTTC.

The chain carries TRBV10-2 and TRBJ2-1, with 15 bases aligning to TRBD2. Germline trimming cut 2 bases from V and 9 bases from J; bases unmatched to any gene: 2. This CDR3 comprises 15 residues. Germline CDR1 is WSHSY and CDR2 is SAAADI. The CDR3 region has the DNA TGCGCCAGCAGTGAGCCGGGACTAGCGGGGGGTGAGCAGTTCTTC. Translating gives CASSEPGLAGGEQFF.

V is TRBV30 and J is TRBJ1-6; D remains unclear. Germline CDR1 and CDR2: GTSNPN and SVGIG (reference sequence). CDR3 length: 14 amino acids. The ends were cut back, 2 bases at V and 10 bases at J, with 15 bases in the middle. The CDR3 reads CAWSYSLDLSPLHF. CDR3 nucleotide sequence: TGTGCCTGGAGTTACAGCCTCGACTTGTCACCCCTCCACTTT.

The chain combines TRBV20-1 with TRBJ2-4; D not certain. V lost 3 bases and J lost 0, with 9 bases in between. Germline CDR1 reads DFQATT; CDR2 reads SNEGSKA (reference sequence). This CDR3 contains 14 residues. CDR3 sequence reads: CSASFSGAKNIQYF. DNA of the CDR3: TGCAGTGCTAGCTTCTCCGGAGCCAAAAACATTCAGTACTTC.

The table lists this clonotype with a few counts. The V and J genes are TRBV7-2 and TRBJ2-7, with a possible D match to TRBD1 (5 bases). V lost 4 bases to trimming and J lost 3 bases, with 10 bases between them. The CDR3 consists of 13 residues. CDR1 and CDR2 (germline): SGHTA, FQGNSA. The CDR3 DNA follows: TGTGCCAGCAGCTCACAGGCCCTCTACGAGCAGTACTTC. Protein product: CASSSQALYEQYF.

This clonotype was observed at least ten times. V and J are TRBV7-2 and TRBJ2-7, with TRBD1 matching 7 bases. Trimming removed 5 bases from V and 1 base from J; junction bases left unmatched: 8. The CDR3 is 15 residues long. CDR1 is SGHTA, CDR2 FQGNSA, per germline. The CDR3 DNA is TGTGCCAGCAGCAGCCAAGGGGGCAGATCCTACGAGCAGTACTTC. Translated: CASSSQGGRSYEQYF.

V usage is TRBV5-6 and J usage is TRBJ2-2, with 12 bases that match TRBD2. CDR3 length equals 16 residues. Unmatched junction bases numbered 10, after V lost 4 bases and J lost 9 bases. The germline V gene has CDR1 SGHDT and CDR2 YYEEEE. The CDR3 DNA reads as TGTGCCAGCAGCCTTCTAGCGGGAGGGCCGGTTCGGGAGCTGTTTTTT. It yields the protein CASSLLAGGPVRELFF.

Many counts were recorded for this clonotype. V usage is TRBV25-1 and J usage is TRBJ2-7, with 7 bases fitting TRBD2. J lost 0 bases, V lost 2 bases, and 4 bases had no gene match. Germline V gives CDR1 MGHDK, CDR2 SYGVNS. The CDR3 sequence is 15 residues long. The CDR3 DNA is TGTGCCAGCAGTGAAAAGGGAGGGAGCTCCTACGAGCAGTACTTC. Its protein product is CASSEKGGSSYEQYF.

The CDR3 DNA reads TGTGCCAGCAGCCAACAGTACTCCTCCTACGAGCAGTACTTC. Its protein product is CASSQQYSSYEQYF. The chain employs TRBV7-9 and TRBJ2-7, with no clear D. CDR3 length: 14 residues. Trimming took off 5 bases at V and 0 bases at J, with 11 bases between the two ends. Germline V gene lookup returns CDR1 SEHNR and CDR2 FQNEAQ (reference sequence).

Note on this clonotype: This could be a read error, since a much larger clone is one nucleotide away. The chain recombines TRBV24-1 with TRBJ2-5, with D perhaps TRBD1 (5 bases). The J call may be in error: the DNA end matches TRBJ2-7 better. Looked up from germline, CDR1 is KGHDR and CDR2 is SFDVKD. The CDR3 sequence is 14 residues long. CDR3 bases: TGTGCCACCAGTGATTTGGACAGACCGTACGAGCAGTACGTC. Translated: CATSDLDRPYEQYV.

In the case of this clonotype: At one of its ends the junction is not consistent with the germline gene, which may arise from a read error. The genes are TRBV7-9 and TRBJ1-5; D remains ambiguous. The CDR3 is 14 residues long. Per germline, CDR1 SEHNR and CDR2 FQNEAQ (reference sequence). The CDR3 is CTSSLATINQPQHF. The CDR3 coding sequence is TGTACCAGCAGCTTAGCTACCATCAATCAGCCCCAGCATTTT. The whole variable domain, filled in from reference TRBV7-9 and TRBJ1-5, reads DTGVSQNPRHKITKRGQNVTFRCDPISEHNRLYWYRQTLGQGPEFLTYFQNEAQLEKSRLLSDRFSAERPKGSFSTLEIQRTEQGDSAMYLCTSSLATINQPQHFGDGTRLSIL.

With regard to this clonotype: This clone may be a read error of a much larger clone one base away. V and J are TRBV5-5 and TRBJ2-7; TRBD1 is a possible D gene (5 bases). CDR1 and CDR2 from the germline V gene are SGHKS and YYEKEE (reference sequence). The length of the CDR3 is 12 residues. Trimming left V 6 bases short and J 5 bases short, with 12 bases between. CDR3 sequence (DNA): TGTGCCAGCACGACAGCTTCCCACGAGCAGTACTTC. It specifies CASTTASHEQYF.

The chain employs TRBV4-1 and TRBJ2-5; 7 bases align to TRBD2. CDR3 size: 17 residues. J gave up 3 bases and V 1 base, and 11 bases lay outside the gene matches. The germline V gene has CDR1 MGHRA and CDR2 YSYEKL. CDR3 sequence (DNA): TGCGCCAGCAGCCAAGGAATGGCTAGCGGCCCCGAAGAGACCCAGTACTTC. Translated, it gives CASSQGMASGPEETQYF.